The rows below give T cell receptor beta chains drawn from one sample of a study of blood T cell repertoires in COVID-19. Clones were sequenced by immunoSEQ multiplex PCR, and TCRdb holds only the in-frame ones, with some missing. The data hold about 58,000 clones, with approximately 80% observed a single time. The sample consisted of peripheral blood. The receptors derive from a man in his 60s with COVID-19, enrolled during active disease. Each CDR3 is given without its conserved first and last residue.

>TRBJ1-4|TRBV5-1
ASSLAGGGNEKLF
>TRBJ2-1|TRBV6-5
ASSYSGQGAYNEQF
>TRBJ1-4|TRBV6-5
ASSYSGGKEKLF
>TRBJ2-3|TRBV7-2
ASSLEGLADTQY
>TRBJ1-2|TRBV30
AWSAQGIGYT
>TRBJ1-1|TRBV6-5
ASSSEMNTEAF
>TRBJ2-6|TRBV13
ASSWPSAGANVLT
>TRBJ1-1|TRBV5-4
ASSLASGTEAF
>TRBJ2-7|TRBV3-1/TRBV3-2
ASSLLDRDEQY
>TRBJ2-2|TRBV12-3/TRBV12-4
ASKQKSTGELF
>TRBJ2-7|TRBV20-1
SASARLGQGSYEQY
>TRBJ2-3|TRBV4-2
ASSQDLAADTQY
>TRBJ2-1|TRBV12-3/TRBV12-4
ASSLVTTHEQF
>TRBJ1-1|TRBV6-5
ASSYLRGQGAF
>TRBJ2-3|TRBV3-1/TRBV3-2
ASSDSGAIADTQY
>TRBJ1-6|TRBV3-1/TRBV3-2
ASSHSTGPLH
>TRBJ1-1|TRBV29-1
SVCSLGTDTEAF
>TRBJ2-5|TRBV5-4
ASSRQGAKGETQY
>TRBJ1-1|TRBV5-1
ASSSDPGQNTEAF